These 24 T cell receptor beta chains were sequenced from one sample in a study of cytomegalovirus exposure and HLA in healthy donors. 13 Jbeta primers and 60 Vbeta primers were used for the PCR. TCRdb keeps only in-frame clones here, not all; method: immunoSEQ multiplex PCR. The sample yields about 83,000 clones, 65% to 80% seen once. Sequencing was performed on PBMCs. All receptors come from a man aged 55-75 years in good health and CMV-seronegative.

The chain combines TRBV12-5 with TRBJ2-7; D gene uncertain. CDR3 length equals 14 residues. Germline V CDR1 and CDR2: LGHNT, FRNRAP. Between the trimmed V and J ends, which lost 5 bases and 2 bases, there was a span of 13 bases. The CDR3 nucleotides are TGTGCTAGTGGTCCCCTGAGGAGCCCCTACGAGCAGTACTTC. Amino acid sequence: CASGPLRSPYEQYF. The variable domain in full, with the rest retrieved from reference TRBV12-5 and TRBJ2-7, is DARVTQTPRHKVTEMGQEVTMRCQPILGHNTVFWYRQTMMQGLELLAYFRNRAPLDDSGMPKDRFSAEMPDATLATLKIQPSEPRDSAVYFCASGPLRSPYEQYFGPGTRLTVT.

The V and J genes are TRBV6-5 and TRBJ2-1; D unresolved. CDR3 length: 9 amino acids. Germline assignment: CDR1 MNHEY and CDR2 SVGAGI. Trimming shortened V by 10 bases and J by 14 bases, and 12 bases separated the two germline ends. CDR3 coding DNA: TGTGCCACTGCGAGAGGCGAGTTCTTC. Protein: CATARGEFF.

This clone appeared a few times. This chain uses TRBV27 with TRBJ2-7; 9 positions agree with TRBD1. Germline V gene sequence: CDR1 MNHEY, CDR2 SMNVEV (reference sequence). Unmatched junction bases numbered 9, after V lost 7 bases and J lost 2 bases. This CDR3 comprises 15 residues. The CDR3: CASKGWGTGTYEQYF. CDR3 in DNA: TGTGCCAGCAAAGGATGGGGGACAGGGACCTACGAGCAGTACTTC.

The chain joins TRBV30 to TRBJ1-1; 9 nucleotides align to TRBD1. CDR1 is GTSNPN and CDR2 is SVGIG in the germline V gene (reference sequence). The CDR3 runs to 16 residues. Trimming took 1 base from V and 1 from J; bases not matched to a gene: 7. CDR3 region: CAWSGEADRGNTEAFF. The CDR3 DNA reads as TGTGCCTGGAGTGGGGAAGCGGACAGGGGGAACACTGAAGCTTTCTTT.

V gene TRBV9 combines with J gene TRBJ2-3; possible D gene TRBD2, 6 bases. The germline V gene encodes CDR1 SGDLS and CDR2 YYNGEE. Trimming removed 3 bases from V and 2 bases from J, with 19 bases in between. This CDR3 region has 17 residues. DNA of the CDR3: TGTGCCAGCAGCGCACTAAGATCGGGGGAATCCACAGATACGCAGTATTTT. This codes for CASSALRSGESTDTQYF.

The chain employs TRBV9 and TRBJ1-1; tentatively, D is TRBD1 (5 bases). CDR1 is SGDLS and CDR2 is YYNGEE in the germline V gene. The CDR3 is made up of 15 amino acids. V lost 0 bases and J 5 bases, leaving 14 bases between the germline ends. The CDR3 DNA reads as TGTGCCAGCAGCGTAGATGGTAGGGGAGGGACTGAAGCTTTCTTT. This gives the protein CASSVDGRGGTEAFF.

The chain has TRBV7-3 and TRBJ1-5, with D perhaps TRBD1 (5 bases). V lost 1 base, J lost 2 bases, and 9 bases lay in between. The germline V gene encodes CDR1 SGHTA and CDR2 FQGTGA. The CDR3 has 15 residues. The CDR3 protein is CASSLIPGGNQPQHF. Here the CDR3 DNA reads TGTGCCAGCAGCTTAATTCCGGGGGGCAATCAGCCCCAGCATTTT.

This chain uses TRBV4-1 with TRBJ1-2; D is possibly TRBD1 (6 bases). This CDR3 is 14 amino acids long. CDR1 is MGHRA, CDR2 YSYEKL, per germline. The V gene lost 0 bases and the J gene lost 8 bases, with 13 bases spanning the gap. The CDR3 reads CASSQDPNRVGYTF. CDR3 DNA: TGCGCCAGCAGCCAAGATCCAAACAGGGTAGGCTACACCTTC.

The chain recombines TRBV2 with TRBJ2-1; TRBD1 matches at 7 bases. The J segment lost 3 bases and the V segment lost 7 bases, leaving 12 bases of the junction unmatched. Per germline, CDR1 SNHLY and CDR2 FYNNEI. This CDR3 region has 16 residues. CDR3 DNA: TGTGCCAGCACCACCCCGGGACAGCTATACTACAATGAGCAGTTCTTC. Encoded protein: CASTTPGQLYYNEQFF.

The chain is built from TRBV7-9 and TRBJ2-7; unclear D gene. The CDR3 loop spans 15 amino acids. The V end was cut by 0 bases, the J end by 2 bases, with 11 bases between. Germline V CDR1 and CDR2: SEHNR, FQNEAQ (reference sequence). The CDR3 region is CASSLAGYQTYEQYF. CDR3 coding DNA: TGTGCCAGCAGCTTAGCGGGCTACCAAACCTACGAGCAGTACTTC.

The J gene is TRBJ2-2, the V gene TRBV19; 11 nucleotides match TRBD1. The CDR3 sequence is 14 residues long. Germline loops: CDR1 LNHDA, CDR2 SQIVND (reference sequence). The J segment lost 7 bases and the V segment lost 6 bases, leaving 4 bases of the junction unmatched. The CDR3 protein is CASRRDRGSGELFF. CDR3 nucleotides: TGTGCCAGTAGGCGGGACAGGGGGAGCGGGGAGCTGTTTTTT.

This chain links TRBV14 with TRBJ2-1; 11 bases map to TRBD2. Per the germline V gene, CDR1 is SGHDN and CDR2 is FVKESK. The CDR3 consists of 14 residues. Trimming removed 1 base from V and 9 bases from J; junction bases left unmatched: 2. The CDR3 loop is CASSQVTSGGEQFF. CDR3 coding DNA: TGTGCCAGCAGCCAAGTTACTAGCGGGGGTGAGCAGTTCTTC. The full variable domain, rest sourced from reference TRBV14 and TRBJ2-1, is EAGVTQFPSHSVIEKGQTVTLRCDPISGHDNLYWYRRVMGKEIKFLLHFVKESKQDESGMPNNRFLAERTGGTYSTLKVQPAELEDSGVYFCASSQVTSGGEQFFGPGTRLTVL.

This sequence joins TRBV5-4 and TRBJ2-3; 7 bases match TRBD1. J was trimmed by 4 bases and V by 6 bases; bases with no gene match: 8. The CDR3 covers 14 residues. Germline CDR1 is SGHNT and CDR2 is YYREEE (reference sequence). CDR3 in DNA: TGTGCCAGCACCCCTTACAGGGGTGCAGATACGCAGTATTTT. Translated, it gives CASTPYRGADTQYF. The variable domain in full, with the rest retrieved from reference TRBV5-4 and TRBJ2-3, is ETGVTQSPTHLIKTRGQQVTLRCSSQSGHNTVSWYQQALGQGPQFIFQYYREEENGRGNFPPRFSGLQFPNYSSELNVNALELDDSALYLCASTPYRGADTQYFGPGTRLTVL.

The CDR3 DNA is TGTGCCAGCAGCTCCCCCCCCCAGGGGGGCGTGAATGAGCAGTTCTTC. Amino acid sequence: CASSSPPQGGVNEQFF. This chain connects TRBV11-2 to TRBJ2-1, with a weak D call TRBD1 (7 bases). The germline V gene has CDR1 SGHAT and CDR2 FQNNGV. V was cut by 4 bases and J by 7 bases, with 20 bases left in between. The CDR3 spans 16 residues.

The V and J genes are TRBV6-5 and TRBJ2-7; possible D gene TRBD1, 6 bases. The CDR3 is 16 residues long. Trimming took 2 bases from V and 3 from J, leaving 17 bases between them. Germline-derived CDR1 and CDR2 are MNHEY and SVGAGI. The CDR3 loop is CASSYTLGGGVYEQYF. The CDR3 DNA is TGTGCCAGCAGTTACACCCTAGGGGGTGGAGTCTACGAGCAGTACTTC.

This sequence joins TRBV10-2 and TRBJ2-7; D may be TRBD2 (6 bases). V was clipped by 4 bases and J by 0 bases, with 10 bases between them. CDR1 is WSHSY and CDR2 is SAAADI in the germline V gene. CDR3 length: 14 amino acids. This chain's CDR3 is CASSVGGVSYEQYF. CDR3 DNA: TGCGCCAGCAGTGTGGGGGGAGTCTCCTACGAGCAGTACTTC.

This rearrangement joins TRBV30 to TRBJ1-1; 8 bases agree with TRBD1. The CDR3 loop spans 13 amino acids. V was clipped by 0 bases and J by 7 bases; unmatched bases: 4. Germline V gene lookup returns CDR1 GTSNPN and CDR2 SVGIG (reference sequence). CDR3 sequence: CAWSVTGGSEAFF. The CDR3 coding sequence is TGTGCCTGGAGTGTAACAGGGGGTAGTGAAGCTTTCTTT. The full variable domain, in which reference TRBV30 and TRBJ1-1 provide the parts outside the CDR3, is SQTIHQWPATLVQPVGSPLSLECTVEGTSNPNLYWYRQAAGRGLQLLFYSVGIGQISSEVPQNLSASRPQDRQFILSSKKLLLSDSGFYLCAWSVTGGSEAFFGQGTRLTVV.

This clone showed up just a few times. V is TRBV2 and J is TRBJ1-4; weak D call: TRBD1 (6 bases). The V end was cut by 5 bases, the J end by 7 bases, with 17 bases between. CDR3 size: 15 residues. CDR1 and CDR2 from the germline V gene are SNHLY and FYNNEI. CDR3 DNA sequence: TGTGCCAGCAGTCACCGAGGGGGGGGTAGTGAAAAACTGTTTTTT. This translates into CASSHRGGGSEKLFF.

This chain joins TRBV6-1 and TRBJ2-7; 9 positions match TRBD1. Per the germline V gene, CDR1 is MNHNS and CDR2 is SASEGT. Trimming took 7 bases from V and 0 from J; bases not matched to a gene: 7. The CDR3 is made up of 15 amino acids. CDR3 region: CASIRETGGSYEQYF. The CDR3 DNA reads TGTGCCAGCATAAGGGAGACAGGGGGCTCCTACGAGCAGTACTTC.

The chain has TRBV19 and TRBJ2-3; weak D call: TRBD2 (6 bases). CDR3 length: 16 residues. The V gene lost 5 bases and the J gene lost 0 bases, with 15 bases spanning the gap. The germline V gene has CDR1 LNHDA and CDR2 SQIVND (reference sequence). This CDR3 reads CASSPDSRGSTDTQYF. The CDR3 bases are TGTGCCAGTAGTCCCGACTCGCGGGGAAGCACAGATACGCAGTATTTT. The whole variable domain, filled in from reference TRBV19 and TRBJ2-3, reads DGGITQSPKYLFRKEGQNVTLSCEQNLNHDAMYWYRQDPGQGLRLIYYSQIVNDFQKGDIAEGYSVSREKKESFPLTVTSAQKNPTAFYLCASSPDSRGSTDTQYFGPGTRLTVL.

The rearrangement uses TRBV2 and TRBJ1-2, with a tentative D call TRBD1 (6 bases). CDR1 is SNHLY, CDR2 FYNNEI, per germline. The length of the CDR3 is 17 residues. The germline V and J ends were trimmed by 0 bases and 4 bases, with 18 bases remaining between them. CDR3 protein: CASSEAASRQAFYGYTF. Written as DNA, the CDR3 is TGTGCCAGCAGTGAAGCGGCGTCGCGACAGGCCTTCTATGGCTACACCTTC.

The CDR3 region is CASSASSVGTGYGELFF. The CDR3 bases are TGTGCCAGCAGCGCAAGCTCTGTGGGGACAGGTTACGGGGAGCTGTTTTTT. This sequence joins TRBV9 and TRBJ2-2; 8 bases fit TRBD1. The CDR3 length is 17 residues. The germline V gene encodes CDR1 SGDLS and CDR2 YYNGEE. Trimming at V came to 3 bases and at J to 7 bases, leaving 14 bases not matched to a gene.

The chain joins TRBV5-4 to TRBJ2-1; 9 bases map to TRBD1. Losses at the gene ends were 4 bases for V and 6 bases for J; bases not matched to a gene: 8. The germline CDR1 and CDR2 sequences are SGHNT and YYREEE (reference sequence). The CDR3 consists of 15 residues. CDR3 sequence (DNA): TGTGCCAGCAGCCGAAGGGACAGGGTTAGCAATGAGCAGTTCTTC. Residues: CASSRRDRVSNEQFF.

This chain joins TRBV5-5 and TRBJ1-2; D might be TRBD1 (6 bases). The CDR3 sequence is 16 residues long. The germline gives CDR1 SGHKS, CDR2 YYEKEE (reference sequence). V lost 0 bases, J lost 6 bases, and 18 bases lay in between. The CDR3 is CASSLAAGEGKNGYTF. The DNA for the CDR3 is TGTGCCAGCAGCTTGGCGGCAGGGGAAGGTAAAAATGGCTACACCTTC.